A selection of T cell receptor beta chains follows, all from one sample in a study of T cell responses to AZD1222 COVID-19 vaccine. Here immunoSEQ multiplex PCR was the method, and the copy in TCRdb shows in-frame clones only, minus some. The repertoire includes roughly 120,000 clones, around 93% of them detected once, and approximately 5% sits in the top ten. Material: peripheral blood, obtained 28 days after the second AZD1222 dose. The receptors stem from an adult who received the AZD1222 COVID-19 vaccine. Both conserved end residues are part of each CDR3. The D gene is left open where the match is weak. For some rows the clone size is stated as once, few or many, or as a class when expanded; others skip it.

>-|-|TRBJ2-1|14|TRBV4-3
TGCGCCAGCAGGGGTGGGATAGGGGTAGCTGAGCAGTTCTTC
CASRGGIGVAEQFF
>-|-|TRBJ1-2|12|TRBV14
TGTGCCAGCAGCCGAACCAGGGGTGGCTACACCTTC
CASSRTRGGYTF
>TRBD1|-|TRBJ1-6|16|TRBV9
TGTGCCAGCAGCGTAGGACAGGGGCATATAATTTCACCCCTCCACTTT
CASSVGQGHIISPLHF
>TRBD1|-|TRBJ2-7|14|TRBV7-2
TGTGCCAGCAGCAAGGACAGGAGACACTACGAGCAGTACTTC
CASSKDRRHYEQYF
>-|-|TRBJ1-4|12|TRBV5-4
TGTGCCAGCACCAAAAATAATGAAAAACTGTTTTTT
CASTKNNEKLFF
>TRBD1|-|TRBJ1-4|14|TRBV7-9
TGTGCCAGCAGCCCCGGGACAGGGAATGAAAAACTGTTTTTT
CASSPGTGNEKLFF
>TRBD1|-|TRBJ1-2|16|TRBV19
TGTGCCAGTAGTCAACTTACCGGACAGGGAAACTATGGCTACACCTTC
CASSQLTGQGNYGYTF
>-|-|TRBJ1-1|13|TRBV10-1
TGCGCCAGCAGTAAAGACAGAAACACTGAAGCTTTCTTT
CASSKDRNTEAFF
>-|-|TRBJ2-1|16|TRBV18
TGTGCCAGCTCACCGCCGACTAGGGGCCTGATTTCTGGGCAGTTCTTC
CASSPPTRGLISGQFF
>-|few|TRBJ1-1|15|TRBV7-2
TGTGCCAGCAGCTTATCCGATTCGGGAGGGACTGAAGCTTTCTTT
CASSLSDSGGTEAFF
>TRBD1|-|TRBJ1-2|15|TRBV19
TGTGCCAGTAGTATCTACGGACAGGGATACTATGGCTACACCTTC
CASSIYGQGYYGYTF
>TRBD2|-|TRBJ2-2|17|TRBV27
TGTGCCAGCAGAAACTCGGGACTAGCGGGAGTCACCGGGGAGCTGTTTTTT
CASRNSGLAGVTGELFF
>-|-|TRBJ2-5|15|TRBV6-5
TGTGCCAGCAGTTACTCTTGGGATGCTCAAGAGACCCAGTACTTC
CASSYSWDAQETQYF
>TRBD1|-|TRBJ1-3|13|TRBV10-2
TGCGCCAGCAGCCCGACAGGGATGGACACCATATATTTT
CASSPTGMDTIYF
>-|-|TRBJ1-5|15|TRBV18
TGTGCCAGCTCACCGGGACGACAAGGCAATCAGCCCCAGCATTTT
CASSPGRQGNQPQHF
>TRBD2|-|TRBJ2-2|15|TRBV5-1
TGCGCCAGCAGCTCCGGGACTAGCGACACCGGGGAGCTGTTTTTT
CASSSGTSDTGELFF
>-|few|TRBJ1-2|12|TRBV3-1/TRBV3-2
TGTGCCAGCAGCCAAAATGAGTATGGCTACACCTTC
CASSQNEYGYTF
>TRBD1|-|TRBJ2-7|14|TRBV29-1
TGCAGCGCTAGGGTTGGACAGGGGGTATACGAGCAGTACTTC
CSARVGQGVYEQYF
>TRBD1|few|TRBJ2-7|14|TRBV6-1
TGTGCCAGCAGTGACCGGACAGGGAGTATGACGCAGTACTTC
CASSDRTGSMTQYF
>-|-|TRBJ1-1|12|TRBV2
TGTGCCAGCAGTGAAAGACCCCTGGGTGCTTTCTTT
CASSERPLGAFF
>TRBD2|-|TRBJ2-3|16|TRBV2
TGTGCCAGCAGTGAGGATACGGCTAGGGAGGGGGATACGCAGTATTTT
CASSEDTAREGDTQYF
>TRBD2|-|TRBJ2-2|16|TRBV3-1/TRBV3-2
TGTGCCAGCAGCCAGCCCACGGGGGGGGACACCGGGGAGCTGTTTTTT
CASSQPTGGDTGELFF
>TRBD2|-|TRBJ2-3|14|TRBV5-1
TGCGCCAGCAGTCTAGCGGGAAGCACAGATACGCAGTATTTT
CASSLAGSTDTQYF
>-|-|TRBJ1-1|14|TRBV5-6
TGTGCCAGCAGCTTGGACGGCCGGCCAGGGGAAGCTTTCTTT
CASSLDGRPGEAFF
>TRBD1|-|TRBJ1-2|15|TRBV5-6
TGTGCCAGCAGCGTGGGACAGGGGATGAACTATGGCTACACCTTC
CASSVGQGMNYGYTF